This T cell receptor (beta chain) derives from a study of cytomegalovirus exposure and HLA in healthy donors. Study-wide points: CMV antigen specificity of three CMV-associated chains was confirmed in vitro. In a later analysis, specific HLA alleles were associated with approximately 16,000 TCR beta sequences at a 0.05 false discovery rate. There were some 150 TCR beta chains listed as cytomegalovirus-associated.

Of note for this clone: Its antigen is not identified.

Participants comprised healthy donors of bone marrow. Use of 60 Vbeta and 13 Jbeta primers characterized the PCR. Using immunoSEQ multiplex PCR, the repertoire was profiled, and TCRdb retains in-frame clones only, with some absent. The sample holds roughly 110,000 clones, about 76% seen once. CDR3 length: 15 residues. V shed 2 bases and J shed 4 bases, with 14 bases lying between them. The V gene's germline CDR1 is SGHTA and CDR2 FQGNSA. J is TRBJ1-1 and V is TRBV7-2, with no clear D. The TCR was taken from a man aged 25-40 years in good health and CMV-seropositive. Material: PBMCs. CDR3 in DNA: TGTGCCAGCAGCTTACCCGCGGCTTCGGGCACTGAAGCTTTCTTT. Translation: CASSLPAASGTEAFF. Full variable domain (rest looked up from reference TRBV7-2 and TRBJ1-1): GAGVSQSPSNKVTEKGKDVELRCDPISGHTALYWYRQSLGQGLEFLIYFQGNSAPDKSGLPSDRFSAERTGGSVSTLTIQRTQQEDSAVYLCASSLPAASGTEAFFGQGTRLTVV.